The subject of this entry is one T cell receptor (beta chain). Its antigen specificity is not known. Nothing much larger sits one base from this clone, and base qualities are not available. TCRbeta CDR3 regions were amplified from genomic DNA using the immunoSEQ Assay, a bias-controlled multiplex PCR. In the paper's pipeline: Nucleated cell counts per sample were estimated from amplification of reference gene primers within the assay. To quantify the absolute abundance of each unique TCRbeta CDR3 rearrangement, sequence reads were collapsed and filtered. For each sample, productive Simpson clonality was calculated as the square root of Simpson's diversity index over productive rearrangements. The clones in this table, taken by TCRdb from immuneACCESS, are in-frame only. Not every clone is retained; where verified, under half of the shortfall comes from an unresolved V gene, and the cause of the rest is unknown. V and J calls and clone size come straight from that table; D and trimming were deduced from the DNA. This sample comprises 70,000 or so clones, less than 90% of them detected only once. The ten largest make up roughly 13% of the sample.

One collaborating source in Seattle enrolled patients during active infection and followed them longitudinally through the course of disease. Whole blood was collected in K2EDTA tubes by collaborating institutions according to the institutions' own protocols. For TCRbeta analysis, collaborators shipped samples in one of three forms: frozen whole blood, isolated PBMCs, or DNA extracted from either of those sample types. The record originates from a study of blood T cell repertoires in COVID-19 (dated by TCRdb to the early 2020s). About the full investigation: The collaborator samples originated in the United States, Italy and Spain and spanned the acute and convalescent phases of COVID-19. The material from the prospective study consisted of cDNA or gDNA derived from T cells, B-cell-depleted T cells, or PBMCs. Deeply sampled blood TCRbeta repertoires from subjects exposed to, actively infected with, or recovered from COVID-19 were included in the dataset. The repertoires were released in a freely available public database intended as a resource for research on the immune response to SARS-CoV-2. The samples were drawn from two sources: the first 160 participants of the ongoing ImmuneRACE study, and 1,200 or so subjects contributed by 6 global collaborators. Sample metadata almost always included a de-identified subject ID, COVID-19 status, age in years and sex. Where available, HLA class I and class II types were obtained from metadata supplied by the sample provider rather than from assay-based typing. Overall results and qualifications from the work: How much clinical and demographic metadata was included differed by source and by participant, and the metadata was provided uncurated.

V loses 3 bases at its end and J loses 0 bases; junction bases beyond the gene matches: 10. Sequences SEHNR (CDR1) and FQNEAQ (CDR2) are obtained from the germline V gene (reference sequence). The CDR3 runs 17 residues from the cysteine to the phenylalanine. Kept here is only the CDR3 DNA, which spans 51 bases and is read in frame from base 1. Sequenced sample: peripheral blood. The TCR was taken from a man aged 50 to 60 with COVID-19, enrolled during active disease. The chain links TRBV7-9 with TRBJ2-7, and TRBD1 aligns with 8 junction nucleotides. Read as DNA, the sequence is TGTGCCAGCAGCTTCGCCAGGGGGCCTTTCCCCTCCTACGAGCAGTACTTC. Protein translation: CASSFARGPFPSYEQYF.